These 31 T cell receptor beta chains originate from one sample sequenced in a study of neurological immune-mediated disorders. TCRdb passed the 5' RACE reads through MiXCR, listing each CDR3 protein once. The table lists tens of thousands of distinct CDR3 sequences, under 3.5% of them singletons. Sequencing was carried out using PBMCs. These receptors were taken from a man aged 35 to 55 with multiple sclerosis.

Remarks on this clonotype: A much larger clone lies one base from this, so it may be a read error. This CDR3 reads CSAPREQGNGYTF. The CDR3 nucleotides read TGCAGTGCCCCTCGGGAGCAGGGCAATGGCTACACCTTC. The chain has TRBV20-1 and TRBJ1-2; maybe TRBD1 (5 bases). From germline, CDR1 is DFQATT and CDR2 SNEGSKA (reference sequence). V was clipped by 6 bases and J by 6 bases, with 17 bases between them. CDR3 size: 13 residues.

There are many counts of this clonotype. V and J are TRBV5-1 and TRBJ2-7, with D possibly TRBD1 on 5 matching bases. Germline V lookup: CDR1 SGHRS, CDR2 YFSETQ. Between the trimmed V and J ends, which lost 1 base and 5 bases, there was a span of 10 bases. This CDR3 is built from 13 residues. The CDR3 DNA sequence: TGCGCCAGCAGCTTGTCGGACAAGGACGAGCAGTACTTC. This sequence encodes CASSLSDKDEQYF. Filled out from reference TRBV5-1 and TRBJ2-7, the complete variable domain reads KAGVTQTPRYLIKTRGQQVTLSCSPISGHRSVSWYQQTPGQGLQFLFEYFSETQRNKGNFPGRFSGRQFSNSRSEMNVSTLELGDSALYLCASSLSDKDEQYFGPGTRLTVT.

This clonotype has at least ten counts. V usage is TRBV7-9 and J usage is TRBJ2-7; no clear D gene. This CDR3 is 15 amino acids long. Germline CDR1 is SEHNR and CDR2 is FQNEAQ (reference sequence). The V end lost 5 bases, the J end lost 1 base, and 15 bases lay between the germline ends. The CDR3 here is CASSPRRTVSYEQYF. The CDR3 DNA follows: TGTGCCAGCAGCCCCCGTCGGACGGTATCCTACGAGCAGTACTTC.

This clonotype was seen repeatedly, ten times or more. The chain employs TRBV12-3 or TRBV12-4 and TRBJ2-1; 7 bases agree with TRBD2. The length of the CDR3 is 14 residues. Losses at the gene ends were 6 bases for V and 6 bases for J; bases not matched to a gene: 8. The CDR3 sequence: CASRALSGPNEQFF. The CDR3 nucleotides read TGTGCCAGCAGAGCTCTTAGCGGGCCCAATGAGCAGTTCTTC.

This clonotype was found a few times. The CDR3 here is CASSPFENTEAFF. The CDR3 DNA is TGTGCCAGCTCACCTTTTGAAAACACTGAAGCTTTCTTT. The J gene is TRBJ1-1, the V gene TRBV18; D gene ambiguous. Trimming cost V 3 bases and J 2 bases, with 7 bases left between them. Germline V gives CDR1 KGHSH, CDR2 LQKENI. The CDR3 totals 13 residues.

This clonotype was found many times. The rearrangement joins TRBV20-1 to TRBJ2-1; a possible D gene is TRBD2 (5 bases). Trimming left V 0 bases short and J 0 bases short, with 6 bases between. The length of the CDR3 is 14 residues. CDR1 is DFQATT, CDR2 SNEGSKA, per germline (reference sequence). The CDR3 sequence: CSAREGSSYNEQFF. CDR3 DNA sequence: TGCAGTGCTAGAGAGGGGAGCTCCTACAATGAGCAGTTCTTC.

This clonotype was seen at least ten times. V usage is TRBV30 and J usage is TRBJ1-4; 10 bases fit TRBD1. Germline assignment: CDR1 GTSNPN and CDR2 SVGIG (reference sequence). The CDR3 consists of 14 residues. Germline trimming cut 3 bases from V and 7 bases from J; bases unmatched to any gene: 5. CDR3 in amino acids: CAWRQTGGGEKLFF. The CDR3, as DNA: TGTGCCTGGAGGCAGACAGGGGGCGGTGAAAAACTGTTTTTT.

This clonotype was seen at least ten times. V and J are TRBV3-1 and TRBJ1-1; TRBD1 matches at 8 bases. The CDR3 sequence is 14 residues long. With V trimmed by 3 bases and J by 5 bases, 5 bases remained unmatched. CDR1 and CDR2 from the germline V gene are LGHDT and YNNKEL (reference sequence). Here the CDR3 DNA reads TGTGCCAGCAGCCACCTGACAGGGGAAACTGAAGCTTTCTTT. Its protein product is CASSHLTGETEAFF. Full variable domain (missing parts from reference TRBV3-1 and TRBJ1-1): DTAVSQTPKYLVTQMGNDKSIKCEQNLGHDTMYWYKQDSKKFLKIMFSYNNKELIINETVPNRFSPKSPDKAHLNLHINSLELGDSAVYFCASSHLTGETEAFFGQGTRLTVV.

This clonotype was seen repeatedly, ten times or more. V gene TRBV5-6 combines with J gene TRBJ1-2; D is possibly TRBD1 (6 bases). This CDR3 contains 13 residues. From germline, CDR1 is SGHDT and CDR2 YYEEEE. V gave up 4 bases and J gave up 3 bases, with 10 bases separating them. CDR3 region: CASSVQGDYGYTF. CDR3 bases: TGTGCCAGCAGCGTACAGGGAGACTATGGCTACACCTTC. Drawing the rest from reference TRBV5-6 and TRBJ1-2, the complete variable domain is DAGVTQSPTHLIKTRGQQVTLRCSPKSGHDTVSWYQQALGQGPQFIFQYYEEEERQRGNFPDRFSGHQFPNYSSELNVNALLLGDSALYLCASSVQGDYGYTFGSGTRLTVV.

This clonotype was seen repeatedly, ten times or more. The chain combines TRBV7-9 with TRBJ2-7; a weak D match, TRBD2 (5 bases). Germline loops: CDR1 SEHNR, CDR2 FQNEAQ (reference sequence). This CDR3 is built from 13 residues. The germline V and J ends were trimmed by 6 bases and 5 bases, with 14 bases remaining between them. This CDR3 is CASSWRKGDEQYF. For the CDR3, the DNA is TGTGCCAGCAGTTGGAGGAAGGGCGACGAGCAGTACTTC.

This clonotype was recorded at least ten times. The chain uses TRBV5-1 and TRBJ1-5; D remains unclear. V shed 0 bases and J shed 11 bases, with 15 bases lying between them. This CDR3 has 14 amino acids. Looked up from germline, CDR1 is SGHRS and CDR2 is YFSETQ. The CDR3: CASSLVPTGGTQHF. The CDR3 nucleotides are TGCGCCAGCAGCTTGGTTCCTACCGGTGGGACCCAGCATTTT.

This clonotype was observed many times. Written as DNA, the CDR3 is TGTGCCAGCAGCTTGCCCAGTCTCTCTGGGGCCAACGTCCTGACTTTC. It codes for CASSLPSLSGANVLTF. The rearrangement uses TRBV5-5 and TRBJ2-6; the D is unclear. This CDR3 has 16 residues. Germline V gives CDR1 SGHKS, CDR2 YYEKEE (reference sequence). The V end was cut by 1 base, the J end by 0 bases, with 8 bases between.

This clonotype was observed at least ten times. The J gene is TRBJ2-5, the V gene TRBV7-2; tentative D call: TRBD2 (6 bases). This CDR3 spans 14 amino acids. Trimming left V 3 bases short and J 5 bases short, with 13 bases between. In germline, CDR1 is SGHTA, CDR2 FQGNSA. Here the CDR3 reads CASSFRRGPETQYF. The CDR3 DNA sequence: TGTGCCAGCAGCTTCAGGAGGGGCCCGGAGACCCAGTACTTC.

Comment on this clonotype: A much larger clone is a single base away; this may be a read error. The chain uses TRBV10-1 and TRBJ2-6; D is possibly TRBD1 (5 bases). The V end was cut by 5 bases, the J end by 4 bases, with 9 bases between. CDR3 length equals 14 residues. Germline V CDR1 and CDR2: WNHNN, SYGVQD (reference sequence). The CDR3 region is CASSKGEGANVLTF. The DNA of the CDR3 is TGCGCCAGCAGTAAAGGGGAAGGGGCCAACGTCCTGACTTTC.

This clonotype was found many times. The chain has TRBV5-1 and TRBJ2-7, with 7 bases that match TRBD1. There are 16 residues in the CDR3. V lost 3 bases to trimming and J lost 0 bases; unmatched junction nucleotides: 9. Germline V gene sequence: CDR1 SGHRS, CDR2 YFSETQ. CDR3: CASSWGPGQHSYEQYF. CDR3 nucleotide sequence: TGCGCCAGCAGCTGGGGGCCGGGACAGCACTCCTACGAGCAGTACTTC. Full variable domain (rest looked up from reference TRBV5-1 and TRBJ2-7): KAGVTQTPRYLIKTRGQQVTLSCSPISGHRSVSWYQQTPGQGLQFLFEYFSETQRNKGNFPGRFSGRQFSNSRSEMNVSTLELGDSALYLCASSWGPGQHSYEQYFGPGTRLTVT.

This clonotype was detected many times. The gene calls are TRBV5-1 and TRBJ2-3; 8 bases match TRBD2. The ends lost 5 bases at V and 10 bases at J; junction bases unmatched: 12. The CDR3 spans 14 residues. Germline CDR1 SGHRS, CDR2 YFSETQ. The CDR3 DNA is TGCGCCAGCAGAGGGGCGGGGGGTCCCCTAGCGCAGTATTTT. Translation: CASRGAGGPLAQYF.

Many counts were recorded for this clonotype. V is TRBV27 and J is TRBJ1-4; perhaps TRBD1 as D (6 bases). The CDR3 is 14 amino acids. The ends were cut back, 6 bases at V and 4 bases at J, with 12 bases in the middle. Germline CDR1 MNHEY, CDR2 SMNVEV (reference sequence). The CDR3 here is CASRIDRFNEKLFF. DNA for the CDR3: TGTGCCAGCAGAATTGACAGGTTTAATGAAAAACTGTTTTTT.

The table lists this clonotype with many counts. The chain combines TRBV19 with TRBJ1-6; weak D call: TRBD1 (6 bases). Trimming shortened V by 5 bases and J by 13 bases, and 24 bases separated the two germline ends. CDR3 length: 16 residues. From germline, CDR1 is LNHDA and CDR2 SQIVND (reference sequence). This CDR3 is CASSGSRDTGIYPLHF. The CDR3 DNA sequence: TGTGCCAGTAGTGGATCCCGGGACACTGGAATTTATCCCCTCCACTTT.

This clonotype was recorded at least ten times. The CDR3 bases are TGTGCCAGCAGCTCATCGGCAGGGCTCTACGAGCAGTACTTC. Residues: CASSSSAGLYEQYF. The genes are TRBV5-6 and TRBJ2-7, with a weak D call TRBD1 (5 bases). V dropped 3 bases and J dropped 3 bases, with 13 bases sitting between them. The CDR3 is 14 amino acids. Germline assignment: CDR1 SGHDT and CDR2 YYEEEE.

This clonotype has ten or more counts. This rearrangement joins TRBV5-1 to TRBJ1-1; 8 bases agree with TRBD1. The CDR3 runs to 14 residues. J gave up 0 bases and V 3 bases, and 1 base lay outside the gene matches. Germline V gene data show CDR1 as SGHRS and CDR2 as YFSETQ. The CDR3, as DNA: TGCGCCAGCAGCTCGGACAGGGTGAACACTGAAGCTTTCTTT. Its protein is CASSSDRVNTEAFF.

This clonotype was seen at least ten times. This chain connects TRBV12-3 or TRBV12-4 to TRBJ1-3; 7 bases fit TRBD1. The length of the CDR3 is 16 residues. The V gene end was trimmed by 3 bases and the J gene end by 0 bases; junction bases not matched to a gene: 5. The CDR3 coding sequence is TGTGCCAGCAGTTTTACCCAGGGGGGCTCTGGAAACACCATATATTTT. Its translation: CASSFTQGGSGNTIYF.

In its sample, this clonotype was seen many times. The chain couples TRBV20-1 to TRBJ2-3, with 9 nucleotides matching TRBD1. V gave up 3 bases and J gave up 3 bases; unmatched junction bases: 10. Germline CDR1 and CDR2: DFQATT and SNEGSKA (reference sequence). This CDR3 is built from 16 residues. As DNA, the CDR3 is TGCAGTGCTAGTCGAGGGGACAGGGCAAGGACAGATACGCAGTATTTT. Amino acids: CSASRGDRARTDTQYF.

This clonotype showed up many times. The V and J genes are TRBV5-1 and TRBJ2-5; possibly TRBD1 for D (7 bases). Trimming took 0 bases from V and 2 from J, leaving 17 bases between them. The CDR3 loop spans 17 amino acids. Germline CDR1 is SGHRS and CDR2 is YFSETQ. In DNA, the CDR3 is TGCGCCAGCAGCTTGGGTGGGACAGCAAGCGGGCAAGAGACCCAGTACTTC. Residues: CASSLGGTASGQETQYF.

The rearrangement uses TRBV18 and TRBJ2-5; perhaps TRBD2 as D (5 bases). Trimming cost V 3 bases and J 1 base, with 9 bases left between them. Germline V gives CDR1 KGHSH, CDR2 LQKENI. This CDR3 spans 14 amino acids. CDR3 coding DNA: TGTGCCAGCTCACCTCAGGACTTCCAAGAGACCCAGTACTTC. Encoded protein: CASSPQDFQETQYF. The complete variable domain, with remaining parts taken from reference TRBV18 and TRBJ2-5, reads NAGVMQNPRHLVRRRGQEARLRCSPMKGHSHVYWYRQLPEEGLKFMVYLQKENIIDESGMPKERFSAEFPKEGPSILRIQQVVRGDSAAYFCASSPQDFQETQYFGPGTRLLVL.

This clonotype was counted many times. The chain employs TRBV5-1 and TRBJ2-5; D may be TRBD1 (6 bases). CDR3 size: 14 residues. Trimming removed 4 bases at V and 1 base at J, with 11 bases between. The germline gives CDR1 SGHRS, CDR2 YFSETQ. The CDR3 nucleotides are TGCGCCAGCAGCCCTACAGGGATCCAAGAGACCCAGTACTTC. It specifies CASSPTGIQETQYF.

This clonotype has at least ten counts. The chain joins TRBV20-1 to TRBJ2-2; D possibly matches TRBD1 or TRBD2 (5 bases each). This CDR3 has 15 residues. V shed 0 bases and J shed 7 bases, with 15 bases lying between them. CDR1 and CDR2 from the germline V gene are DFQATT and SNEGSKA (reference sequence). The CDR3 nucleotides are TGCAGTGCTAGAGACGGGACCAAAGGAAACGGGGAGCTGTTTTTT. Residues: CSARDGTKGNGELFF.

This clonotype was seen repeatedly, ten times or more. This chain uses TRBV5-1 with TRBJ2-1; 8 bases match TRBD2. The CDR3 loop spans 16 amino acids. The V segment lost 4 bases and the J segment 0 bases; nucleotides outside the gene matches: 6. Germline CDR1 SGHRS, CDR2 YFSETQ. The CDR3: CASSPAGGTSYNEQFF. CDR3 sequence (DNA): TGCGCCAGCAGCCCTGCGGGAGGCACCTCCTACAATGAGCAGTTCTTC.

The chain uses TRBV5-1 and TRBJ1-4; 9 bases map to TRBD1. The V gene's germline CDR1 is SGHRS and CDR2 YFSETQ. The CDR3 has 16 amino acids. The trim removed 4 bases at V and 0 bases at J, leaving 4 bases unmatched. The CDR3 DNA reads as TGCGCCAGCAGCCGGACAGGGGATGCAACTAATGAAAAACTGTTTTTT. This translates into CASSRTGDATNEKLFF.

This clonotype was seen at least ten times. J is TRBJ1-1 and V is TRBV12-3 or TRBV12-4; D uncertain. V lost 6 bases, J lost 1 base, and 12 bases lay in between. The CDR3 is made up of 14 amino acids. The CDR3 loop is CASSNREQNTEAFF. The CDR3 nucleotides are TGTGCCAGCAGCAACCGGGAGCAGAACACTGAAGCTTTCTTT.

Many counts were recorded for this clonotype. This rearrangement joins TRBV5-1 to TRBJ2-7, with a weak D call TRBD1 (5 bases). CDR1 and CDR2 from the germline V gene are SGHRS and YFSETQ. V lost 0 bases and J lost 4, with 8 bases in between. The CDR3 contains 13 residues. The CDR3 DNA is TGCGCCAGCAGCTTGGAAGACAGATACGAGCAGTACTTC. Protein: CASSLEDRYEQYF.

This clonotype was counted many times. The chain carries TRBV20-1 and TRBJ2-1; a possible D gene is TRBD1 (5 bases). The length of the CDR3 is 14 residues. Germline V gene sequence: CDR1 DFQATT, CDR2 SNEGSKA (reference sequence). With 6 bases removed from V and 3 bases from J, the gap between germline ends came to 15 bases. The CDR3 DNA reads TGCAGTGCCTTAGACTTCCAGGGCTACAATGAGCAGTTCTTC. Translating gives CSALDFQGYNEQFF.